Listed here are 16 T cell receptor beta chains from one sample, sequenced in a study of beta chain features in type 1 diabetes. The entirety of the isolated RNA underwent reverse transcription, so expressed TCRB transcripts were sequenced. Assay: immunoSEQ multiplex PCR; the TCRdb copy retains only in-frame clones and omits some. The sample has 900,000 or so clones; 17% are singletons. The sample taken for sequencing was naive CD4+ T cells from blood. The receptors were gathered from a young woman in good health.

On this clone itself: This sample includes further DNA sequences coding for the same CDR3. V gene TRBV5-1 combines with J gene TRBJ2-7; TRBD1 matches 7 bases. The CDR3 runs to 14 residues. Germline values: CDR1 SGHRS, CDR2 YFSETQ. The V segment lost 0 bases and the J segment 3 bases; nucleotides outside the gene matches: 3. The CDR3 DNA sequence: TGCGCCAGCAGCTTGGCCTCAGGGGGCTACGAGCAGTACTTC. Translating gives CASSLASGGYEQYF.

The V and J genes are TRBV4-1 and TRBJ2-1, with D perhaps matching TRBD1 (5 bases). V lost 4 bases, J lost 8 bases, and 12 bases lay in between. Germline CDR1 reads MGHRA; CDR2 reads YSYEKL. This CDR3 is built from 13 residues. CDR3 in amino acids: CASSRYWGDEQFF. The CDR3 bases are TGCGCCAGCAGCCGATACTGGGGCGATGAGCAGTTCTTC.

The gene calls are TRBV7-2 and TRBJ2-3; D possibly uses TRBD1 or TRBD2 (5 bases each). Trimming shortened V by 6 bases and J by 8 bases, and 21 bases separated the two germline ends. The CDR3 is made up of 15 amino acids. From germline, CDR1 is SGHTA and CDR2 FQGNSA. The CDR3 coding sequence is TGTGCCAGCAGGGAGGCTGGACACCGGGACCTTACGCAGTATTTT. This encodes CASREAGHRDLTQYF.

The rearrangement uses TRBV19 and TRBJ2-5; D gene unclear. The germline CDR1 and CDR2 sequences are LNHDA and SQIVND (reference sequence). Trimming left V 3 bases short and J 6 bases short, with 14 bases between. The CDR3 is made up of 14 amino acids. The CDR3 DNA is TGTGCCAGTAGTATCGACGCAGCTGTGAAGACCCAGTACTTC. Translation: CASSIDAAVKTQYF.

This clone was observed a handful of times. The chain uses TRBV10-3 and TRBJ2-7, with D maybe TRBD1 (6 bases). CDR3 length: 14 residues. Trimming removed 2 bases from V and 3 bases from J, with 11 bases in between. The germline V gene has CDR1 ENHRY and CDR2 SYGVKD. The CDR3 protein is CAISEHRAGYEQYF. In DNA form, the CDR3 reads TGTGCCATCAGTGAGCACAGGGCCGGCTACGAGCAGTACTTC.

Only a few counts were recorded for this clone. The chain links TRBV6-5 to TRBJ1-1, with D maybe TRBD1 (6 bases). The ends were cut back, 5 bases at V and 1 base at J, with 11 bases in the middle. Germline CDR1 and CDR2: MNHEY and SVGAGI. The CDR3 is 14 residues long. CDR3 sequence: CASSNRQENTEAFF. The DNA of the CDR3 is TGTGCCAGCAGTAATCGACAGGAGAACACTGAAGCTTTCTTT.

This clone has just a few counts. Here the CDR3 DNA reads TGTGCCAGCAGCGTAGAGGGTAACCCTTCCTACGAGCAGTACTTC. This codes for CASSVEGNPSYEQYF. The chain is built from TRBV9 and TRBJ2-7, with D hard to call. The germline CDR1 and CDR2 sequences are SGDLS and YYNGEE. The CDR3 spans 15 residues. V was cut by 0 bases and J by 1 base, with 11 bases left in between.

This clone was seen a few times. The chain recombines TRBV28 with TRBJ2-3, with 7 bases identical to TRBD2. V gave up 2 bases and J gave up 3 bases; unmatched junction bases: 5. The CDR3 has 15 amino acids. In germline, CDR1 is MDHEN, CDR2 SYDVKM. This CDR3 is CASSLAGDPTDTQYF. DNA of the CDR3: TGTGCCAGCAGTTTAGCGGGAGACCCGACAGATACGCAGTATTTT.

Only a few counts were recorded for this clone. The gene calls are TRBV2 and TRBJ2-3, with D possibly being TRBD1 (6 bases). Germline V lookup: CDR1 SNHLY, CDR2 FYNNEI. This CDR3 comprises 12 residues. V lost 4 bases to trimming and J lost 9 bases, with 11 bases between them. CDR3 in amino acids: CASSGDTGTQYF. Here the CDR3 DNA reads TGTGCCAGCAGTGGGGACACCGGGACGCAGTATTTT.

The V call is TRBV6-1, the J call TRBJ2-5; D assignment may be TRBD1 or TRBD2 (5 bases each). Germline V gives CDR1 MNHNS, CDR2 SASEGT. The V end lost 5 bases, the J end lost 5 bases, and 18 bases lay between the germline ends. The CDR3 sequence is 15 residues long. For the CDR3, the DNA is TGTGCCAGCAGTAAAAGGGTATCTGAGGGGGAGACCCAGTACTTC. This gives the protein CASSKRVSEGETQYF.

V is TRBV5-1 and J is TRBJ2-7, with 7 bases matching TRBD1. The germline CDR1 and CDR2 sequences are SGHRS and YFSETQ. The CDR3 is made up of 14 amino acids. Trimming cost V 3 bases and J 7 bases; bases outside gene matches: 10. The CDR3 sequence: CASSYGDSEREQYF. Written as DNA, the CDR3 is TGCGCCAGCAGCTACGGGGACAGCGAGAGGGAGCAGTACTTC.

The table lists this clone with a few counts. This chain uses TRBV6-5 with TRBJ2-1, with 8 bases aligning to TRBD1. The CDR3 is 14 residues long. Unmatched junction bases numbered 3, after V lost 5 bases and J lost 3 bases. The germline gives CDR1 MNHEY, CDR2 SVGAGI. CDR3 sequence (DNA): TGTGCCAGCAGTCGGGGACAGGACTACAATGAGCAGTTCTTC. Its translation: CASSRGQDYNEQFF.

The chain uses TRBV5-5 and TRBJ2-7; D possibly uses TRBD1 or TRBD2 (7 bases each). Germline CDR1 and CDR2: SGHKS and YYEKEE (reference sequence). This CDR3 has 16 amino acids. With 1 base removed from V and 5 bases from J, the gap between germline ends came to 19 bases. The CDR3 nucleotides are TGTGCCAGCAGCTTGACGCCGAACAGGGGAGGGCACGAGCAGTACTTC. This codes for CASSLTPNRGGHEQYF.

The chain links TRBV7-3 to TRBJ2-1; possible D gene TRBD2, 5 bases. V lost 5 bases to trimming and J lost 7 bases, with 15 bases between them. Germline CDR1 is SGHTA and CDR2 is FQGTGA. The CDR3 covers 14 residues. In DNA, the CDR3 is TGTGCCAGCAGCCCCTACCCTCGGGGTAATGAGCAGTTCTTC. Translation gives CASSPYPRGNEQFF.

The rearrangement joins TRBV27 to TRBJ2-7; D may be TRBD2 (6 bases). This CDR3 spans 15 amino acids. The germline V and J ends were trimmed by 1 base and 0 bases, with 10 bases remaining between them. Germline CDR1 and CDR2: MNHEY and SMNVEV (reference sequence). The CDR3 DNA reads as TGTGCCAGCAGTTTATTTGGCGGGGACTCCTACGAGCAGTACTTC. The encoded protein is CASSLFGGDSYEQYF.

In this sample, this clone turned up a few times. V is TRBV7-8 and J is TRBJ2-3, with a weak D call TRBD2 (5 bases). Germline CDR1 SGHVS, CDR2 FQNEAQ. The length of the CDR3 is 15 residues. The V end was cut by 0 bases, the J end by 5 bases, with 12 bases between. The CDR3 sequence is CASSLAGLALDTQYF. CDR3 nucleotides: TGTGCCAGCAGCTTAGCAGGCCTAGCTTTAGATACGCAGTATTTT.